The next 9 T cell receptor beta chains were all read from a single sample in a study of cytomegalovirus exposure and HLA in healthy donors. Use of 60 Vbeta and 13 Jbeta primers characterized the PCR. Produced via immunoSEQ multiplex PCR; TCRdb's table is partial and in-frame only. The sample holds more than 150,000 clones, 65% to 85% seen once. Sequencing was carried out using PBMCs. The receptors originated from a man aged 45 to 65 in good health and CMV-seronegative.

The rearrangement joins TRBV7-9 to TRBJ2-6; D gene uncertain. Germline lookup yields CDR1 SEHNR and CDR2 FQNEAQ (reference sequence). CDR3 length equals 15 residues. Trimming took off 5 bases at V and 1 base at J, with 9 bases between the two ends. CDR3: CASSPARSGANVLTF. The CDR3 bases are TGTGCCAGCAGCCCCGCCCGGTCTGGGGCCAACGTCCTGACTTTC.

V gene TRBV5-4 combines with J gene TRBJ2-3, with 7 bases matching TRBD1. The length of the CDR3 is 13 residues. Germline V gives CDR1 SGHNT, CDR2 YYREEE (reference sequence). V was pared by 3 bases and J by 6 bases, with 4 bases of the junction left unmatched. CDR3 bases: TGTGCCAGCAGCTCGACACAGGGGGATACGCAGTATTTT. Translated: CASSSTQGDTQYF.

This chain uses TRBV7-9 with TRBJ1-3; D gene uncertain. Germline values: CDR1 SEHNR, CDR2 FQNEAQ (reference sequence). The CDR3 runs to 11 residues. Trimming cost V 3 bases and J 8 bases, with 5 bases left between them. The DNA of the CDR3 is TGTGCCAGCAGCTTGGGAGACACCATATATTTT. Protein sequence: CASSLGDTIYF. Complete variable domain (other parts from reference TRBV7-9 and TRBJ1-3): DTGVSQNPRHKITKRGQNVTFRCDPISEHNRLYWYRQTLGQGPEFLTYFQNEAQLEKSRLLSDRFSAERPKGSFSTLEIQRTEQGDSAMYLCASSLGDTIYFGEGSWLTVV.

The V and J genes are TRBV5-1 and TRBJ2-5, with 9 bases identical to TRBD1. Unmatched junction bases numbered 6, after V lost 4 bases and J lost 5 bases. Germline assignment: CDR1 SGHRS and CDR2 YFSETQ. The CDR3 is made up of 14 amino acids. CDR3 residues: CASSRDRVGETQYF. The CDR3 nucleotides read TGCGCCAGCAGCCGGGACAGGGTAGGGGAGACCCAGTACTTC.

V is TRBV4-1 and J is TRBJ1-2; TRBD1 matches at 7 bases. CDR1 MGHRA and CDR2 YSYEKL come from the germline V gene. The trim removed 0 bases at V and 0 bases at J, leaving 13 bases unmatched. The CDR3 covers 19 residues. The CDR3 is CASSQDGGAWTGTNYGYTF. DNA of the CDR3: TGCGCCAGCAGCCAAGACGGAGGAGCGTGGACAGGAACTAACTATGGCTACACCTTC.

The CDR3, as DNA: TGTGCCAGCTCACCGGGGGCAAATGAGCAGTTCTTC. This codes for CASSPGANEQFF. This chain uses TRBV18 with TRBJ2-1, with D possibly being TRBD1 (6 bases). This CDR3 region has 12 residues. Germline V gene lookup returns CDR1 KGHSH and CDR2 LQKENI. Trimming stripped 3 bases from V and 7 bases from J, with 7 bases between.

The genes are TRBV16 and TRBJ2-1; 7 nucleotides align to TRBD1. Trimming removed 3 bases from V and 0 bases from J; junction bases left unmatched: 11. Germline V gene sequence: CDR1 KGHSY, CDR2 FQNENV. This CDR3 has 18 amino acids. The CDR3 sequence: CASSQPGGDLSSYNEQFF. The CDR3 region has the DNA TGTGCCAGCAGCCAGCCAGGGGGAGATCTGAGCTCCTACAATGAGCAGTTCTTC. The full variable domain, in which reference TRBV16 and TRBJ2-1 provide the parts outside the CDR3, is GEEVAQTPKHLVRGEGQKAKLYCAPIKGHSYVFWYQQVLKNEFKFLISFQNENVFDETGMPKERFSAKCLPNSPCSLEIQATKLEDSAVYFCASSQPGGDLSSYNEQFFGPGTRLTVL.

This chain connects TRBV23-1 to TRBJ2-7; maybe TRBD1 (6 bases). TRBV23-1 is noted as an ORF with a role that remains uncertain. This CDR3 has 16 residues. V was cut by 0 bases and J by 1 base, with 13 bases left in between. CDR3 region: CASSQSSEDRSYEQYF. CDR3 nucleotides: TGCGCCAGCAGTCAATCGTCGGAGGACAGATCCTACGAGCAGTACTTC.

Worth noting for this clone: Germline is not matched at one junction end, which may reflect a read error. The gene calls are TRBV4-1 and TRBJ2-5, with TRBD2 identical over 8 bases. This CDR3 contains 18 residues. Looked up from germline, CDR1 is MGHRA and CDR2 is YSYEKL. CDR3 DNA sequence: TGCGCCAGCAGCCATTCTTTTCTGGGACTAGGCGGGCCAGAGACCCGGTACTTC. The encoded protein is CASSHSFLGLGGPETRYF.